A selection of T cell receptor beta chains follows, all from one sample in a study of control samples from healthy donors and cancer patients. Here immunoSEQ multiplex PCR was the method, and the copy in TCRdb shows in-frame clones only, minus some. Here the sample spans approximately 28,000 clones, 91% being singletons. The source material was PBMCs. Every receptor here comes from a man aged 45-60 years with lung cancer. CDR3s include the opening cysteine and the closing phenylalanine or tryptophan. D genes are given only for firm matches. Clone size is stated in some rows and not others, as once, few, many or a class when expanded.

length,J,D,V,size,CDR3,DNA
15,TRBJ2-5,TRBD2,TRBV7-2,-,CASSSGLAGEETQYF,TGTGCCAGCAGCTCAGGACTAGCGGGGGAGGAGACCCAGTACTTC
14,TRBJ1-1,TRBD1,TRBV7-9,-,CASSLVSGTATAFF,TGTGCCAGCAGCTTAGTGTCAGGGACAGCGACAGCTTTCTTT
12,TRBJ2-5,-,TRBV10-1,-,CASSEGQETQYF,TGCGCCAGCAGTGAAGGGCAAGAGACCCAGTACTTC
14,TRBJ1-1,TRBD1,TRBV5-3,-,CARSYRGNLAEAFF,TGTGCCAGAAGCTACAGGGGGAACCTGGCTGAAGCTTTCTTT
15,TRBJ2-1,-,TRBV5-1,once,CASSFLSSTNNEQFF,TGCGCCAGCAGCTTCCTGTCTAGCACTAACAATGAGCAGTTCTTC
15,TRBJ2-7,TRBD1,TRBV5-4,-,CASSTGTAISYEQYF,TGTGCCAGCAGCACCGGGACAGCGATAAGCTACGAGCAGTACTTC
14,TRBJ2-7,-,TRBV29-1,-,CSVVSQADSYEQYF,TGCAGCGTTGTTTCACAGGCGGACTCCTACGAGCAGTACTTC
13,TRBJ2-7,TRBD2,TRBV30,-,CAWSTGGTYEQYF,TGTGCCTGGAGTACCGGGGGGACGTACGAGCAGTACTTC
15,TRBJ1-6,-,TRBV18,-,CASSPGTGSWSPLHF,TGTGCCAGCTCACCTGGGACTGGGAGTTGGTCACCCCTCCACTTT
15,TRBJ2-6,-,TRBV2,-,CASSTMGATENVLTF,TGTGCCAGCTCTACGATGGGGGCAACCGAAAACGTCCTGACTTTC
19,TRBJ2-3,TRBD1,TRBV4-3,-,CASSQGTGGTGAMLDTQYF,TGCGCCAGCAGCCAAGGTACAGGGGGGACAGGGGCGATGTTGGATACGCAGTATTTT
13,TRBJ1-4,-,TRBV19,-,CASSDEVGEKLFF,TGTGCCAGTAGTGACGAGGTGGGAGAAAAACTGTTTTTT
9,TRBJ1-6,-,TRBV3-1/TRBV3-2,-,CASRSPLHF,TGTGCCAGTCGTTCACCCCTCCACTTT
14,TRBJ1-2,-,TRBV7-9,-,CASSLGQENYGYTF,TGTGCCAGCAGCTTAGGTCAGGAGAACTATGGCTACACCTTC
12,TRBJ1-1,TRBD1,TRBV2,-,CASREQGTRAFF,TGTGCCAGCAGGGAACAGGGGACACGGGCTTTCTTT
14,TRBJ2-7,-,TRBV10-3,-,CAISEGTGSYEQYF,TGTGCCATCAGTGAGGGCACAGGTTCCTACGAGCAGTACTTC
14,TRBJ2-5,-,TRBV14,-,CASSQWGRLETQYF,TGTGCCAGCAGCCAGTGGGGTAGACTGGAGACCCAGTACTTC
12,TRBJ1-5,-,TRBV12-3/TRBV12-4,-,CASSSINQPQHF,TGTGCCAGCAGTTCGATCAATCAGCCCCAGCATTTT
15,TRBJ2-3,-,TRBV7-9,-,CASSPGTPRADTQYF,TGTGCCAGCAGCCCTGGGACTCCTAGGGCAGATACGCAGTATTTT
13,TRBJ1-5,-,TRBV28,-,CASTRDSNQPQHF,TGTGCCAGCACACGGGATAGCAATCAGCCCCAGCATTTT